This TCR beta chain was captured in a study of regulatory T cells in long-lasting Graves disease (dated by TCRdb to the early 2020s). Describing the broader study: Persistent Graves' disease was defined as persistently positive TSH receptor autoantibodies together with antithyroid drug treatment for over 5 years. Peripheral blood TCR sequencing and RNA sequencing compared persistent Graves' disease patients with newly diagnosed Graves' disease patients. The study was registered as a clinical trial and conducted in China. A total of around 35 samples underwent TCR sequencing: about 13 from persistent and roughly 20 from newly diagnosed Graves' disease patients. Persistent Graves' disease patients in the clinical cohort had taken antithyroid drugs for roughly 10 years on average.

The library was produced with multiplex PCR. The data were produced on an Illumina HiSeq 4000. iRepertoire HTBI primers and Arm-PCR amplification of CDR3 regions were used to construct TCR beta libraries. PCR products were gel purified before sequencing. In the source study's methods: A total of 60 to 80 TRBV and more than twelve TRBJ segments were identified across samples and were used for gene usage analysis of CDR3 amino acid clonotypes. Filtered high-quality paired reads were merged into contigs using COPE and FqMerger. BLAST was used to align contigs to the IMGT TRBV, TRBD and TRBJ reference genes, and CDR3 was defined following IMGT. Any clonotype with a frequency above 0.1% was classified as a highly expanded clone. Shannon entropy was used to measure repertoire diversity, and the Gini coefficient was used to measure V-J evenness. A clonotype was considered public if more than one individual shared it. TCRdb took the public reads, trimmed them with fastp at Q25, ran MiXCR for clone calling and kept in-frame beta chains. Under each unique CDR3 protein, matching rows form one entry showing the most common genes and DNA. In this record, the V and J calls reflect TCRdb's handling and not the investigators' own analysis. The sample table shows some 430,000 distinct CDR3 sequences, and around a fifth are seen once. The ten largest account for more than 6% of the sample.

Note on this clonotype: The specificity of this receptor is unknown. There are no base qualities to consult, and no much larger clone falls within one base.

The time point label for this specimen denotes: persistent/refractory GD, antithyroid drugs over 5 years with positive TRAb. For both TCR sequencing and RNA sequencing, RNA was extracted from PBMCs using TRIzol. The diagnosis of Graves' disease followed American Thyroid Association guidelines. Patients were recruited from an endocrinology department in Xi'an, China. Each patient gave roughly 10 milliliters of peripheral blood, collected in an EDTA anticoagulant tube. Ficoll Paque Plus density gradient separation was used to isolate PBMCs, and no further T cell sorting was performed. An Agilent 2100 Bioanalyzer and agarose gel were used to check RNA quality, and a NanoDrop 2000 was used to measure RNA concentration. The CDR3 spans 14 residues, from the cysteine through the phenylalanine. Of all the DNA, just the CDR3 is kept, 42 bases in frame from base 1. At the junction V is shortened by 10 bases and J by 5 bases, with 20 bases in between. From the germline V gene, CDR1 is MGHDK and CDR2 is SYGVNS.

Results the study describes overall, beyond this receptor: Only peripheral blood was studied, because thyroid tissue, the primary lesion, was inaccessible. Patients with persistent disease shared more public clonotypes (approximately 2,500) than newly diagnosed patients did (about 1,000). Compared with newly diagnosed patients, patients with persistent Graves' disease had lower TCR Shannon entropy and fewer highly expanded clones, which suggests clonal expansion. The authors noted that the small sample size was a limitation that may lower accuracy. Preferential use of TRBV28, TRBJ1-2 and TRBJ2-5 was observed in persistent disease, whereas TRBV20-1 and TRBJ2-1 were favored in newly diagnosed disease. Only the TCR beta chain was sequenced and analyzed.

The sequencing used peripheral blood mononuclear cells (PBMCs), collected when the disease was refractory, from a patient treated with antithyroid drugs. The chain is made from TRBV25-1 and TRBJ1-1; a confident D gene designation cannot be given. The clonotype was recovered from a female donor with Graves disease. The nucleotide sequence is TGTGCCAACAGCCGCTCGTTTTTACTGACTGAAGCTTTCTTT. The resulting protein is CANSRSFLLTEAFF.